These 12 T cell receptor beta chains were all obtained from the same sample, sequenced in a study of blood T cell repertoires in COVID-19. Here immunoSEQ multiplex PCR was the method, and the copy in TCRdb shows in-frame clones only, minus some. The sample lists 290,000 or so clones, 75% to 95% occurring once. The specimen sequenced was PBMCs or T cells enriched from blood (not recorded which). These receptors came from a woman aged 25-40 years who had recovered from COVID-19.

The chain links TRBV7-2 to TRBJ2-1; 11 bases are a match to TRBD2. CDR3 length equals 15 residues. J was trimmed by 4 bases and V by 5 bases; bases with no gene match: 4. Germline loops: CDR1 SGHTA, CDR2 FQGNSA. The CDR3 reads CASSETSGIYNEQFF. For the CDR3, the DNA is TGTGCCAGCAGCGAGACTAGCGGGATATACAATGAGCAGTTCTTC.

Here the CDR3 reads CASSLPGLALEQYF. The CDR3 DNA is TGTGCCAGCAGCCTACCGGGACTAGCTCTCGAGCAGTACTTC. The V and J genes are TRBV3-1 (or the pseudogene TRBV3-2) and TRBJ2-7; 9 bases line up with TRBD2. V trimming: 4 bases; J trimming: 6 bases; junction bases outside the gene matches: 7. Germline CDR1 LGHDT, CDR2 YNNKEL (reference sequence). This CDR3 is 14 amino acids long.

The chain employs TRBV28 and TRBJ1-4; D possibly corresponds to TRBD1 (6 bases). CDR3 length: 14 amino acids. V was shortened by 5 bases and J by 2 bases, with 9 bases between the two germline ends. From germline, CDR1 is MDHEN and CDR2 SYDVKM. The chain's CDR3 is CASSAQGTNEKLFF. The CDR3 DNA sequence: TGTGCCAGCAGTGCGCAGGGGACTAATGAAAAACTGTTTTTT. Full variable domain (remainder filled in from reference TRBV28 and TRBJ1-4): DVKVTQSSRYLVKRTGEKVFLECVQDMDHENMFWYRQDPGLGLRLIYFSYDVKMKEKGDIPEGYSVSREKKERFSLILESASTNQTSMYLCASSAQGTNEKLFFGSGTQLSVL.

The chain recombines TRBV18 with TRBJ1-6; 9 nucleotides line up with TRBD1. The germline V gene encodes CDR1 KGHSH and CDR2 LQKENI. This CDR3 contains 14 residues. V shed 1 base, J shed 10 bases, and the junction held 2 bases outside the gene matches. The CDR3 DNA is TGTGCCAGCTCACCACGGACAGGGGACTCACCCCTCCACTTT. Its protein is CASSPRTGDSPLHF.

V usage is TRBV5-4 and J usage is TRBJ1-2; a weak D match, TRBD1 (5 bases). Deletions cut 4 bases from V and 0 bases from J, with 13 bases between. The V gene's germline CDR1 is SGHNT and CDR2 YYREEE (reference sequence). This CDR3 region has 15 residues. The CDR3 loop reads CASSQETATNYGYTF. In DNA, the CDR3 is TGTGCCAGCAGCCAGGAGACAGCAACTAACTATGGCTACACCTTC.

The chain combines TRBV4-1 with TRBJ2-5; possible D gene TRBD2, 5 bases. The ends were cut back, 1 base at V and 5 bases at J, with 17 bases in the middle. CDR3 length equals 16 residues. In germline, CDR1 is MGHRA, CDR2 YSYEKL. The CDR3: CASSQAGSSSGETQYF. CDR3 bases: TGCGCCAGCAGCCAAGCCGGGTCCTCCTCGGGGGAGACCCAGTACTTC.

V and J are TRBV4-3 and TRBJ1-2; 10 bases map to TRBD1. After removal of 3 bases from V and 8 bases from J, the junction contained 6 bases not matched to a gene. CDR3 length: 14 residues. CDR1 LGHNA and CDR2 YSLEER come from the germline V gene. The CDR3 region is CASSQTGTGVGYTF. CDR3 bases: TGCGCCAGCAGCCAGACCGGGACAGGGGTCGGCTACACCTTC.

CDR3 sequence reads: CASSPGQAFYGYTF. The DNA for the CDR3 is TGTGCCAGCAGCCCCGGACAGGCCTTCTATGGCTACACCTTC. This chain joins TRBV5-6 and TRBJ1-2; 7 positions agree with TRBD1. The V and J ends lost 4 bases and 4 bases, in that order; junction bases with no gene match: 7. The CDR3 runs 14 residues. Germline CDR1 SGHDT, CDR2 YYEEEE.

The V call is TRBV18, the J call TRBJ2-5; tentatively, D is TRBD1 (5 bases). The CDR3 spans 12 residues. V was cut by 5 bases and J by 2 bases, with 6 bases left in between. Looked up from germline, CDR1 is KGHSH and CDR2 is LQKENI. The CDR3 DNA follows: TGTGCCAGCTCAAGACAGCAAGAGACCCAGTACTTC. Translating gives CASSRQQETQYF.

The rearrangement joins TRBV7-2 to TRBJ2-7; 7 bases align to TRBD1. Germline-derived CDR1 and CDR2 are SGHTA and FQGNSA. The CDR3 runs 13 residues. The trim removed 5 bases at V and 2 bases at J, leaving 3 bases unmatched. The CDR3 loop is CASSHGTAYEQYF. The CDR3 bases are TGTGCCAGCAGCCATGGGACAGCCTACGAGCAGTACTTC.

The rearrangement joins TRBV28 to TRBJ1-5; TRBD1 is a possible D gene (6 bases). The CDR3 extends over 15 amino acids. V was pared by 1 base and J by 5 bases, with 12 bases between. The germline CDR1 and CDR2 sequences are MDHEN and SYDVKM. The DNA for the CDR3 is TGTGCCAGCAGTTTATTTAGGCAGGGGCATCAGCCCCAGCATTTT. This encodes CASSLFRQGHQPQHF.

This chain uses TRBV6-2 or TRBV6-3 with TRBJ2-4; tentative D call: TRBD1 (6 bases). The CDR3 consists of 17 residues. The germline CDR1 and CDR2 sequences are MNHEY and SVGEGT. Trimming pared 5 bases from V and 2 bases from J, leaving 19 bases between. CDR3: CASSLDYRERTKNIQYF. The CDR3 region has the DNA TGTGCCAGCAGTCTAGACTACAGGGAGCGGACCAAAAACATTCAGTACTTC.